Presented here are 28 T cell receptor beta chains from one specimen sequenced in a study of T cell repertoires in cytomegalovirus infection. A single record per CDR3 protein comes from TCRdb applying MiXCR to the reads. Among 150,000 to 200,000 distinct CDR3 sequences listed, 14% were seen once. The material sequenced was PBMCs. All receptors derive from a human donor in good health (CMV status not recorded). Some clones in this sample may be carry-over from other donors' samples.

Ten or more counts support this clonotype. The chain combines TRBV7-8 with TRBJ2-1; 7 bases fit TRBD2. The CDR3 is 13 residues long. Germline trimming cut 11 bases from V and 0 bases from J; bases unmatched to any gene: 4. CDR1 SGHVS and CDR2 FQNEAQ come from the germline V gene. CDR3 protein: CASRGSSYNEQFF. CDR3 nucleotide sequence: TGTGCCTCACGCGGGAGCTCCTACAATGAGCAGTTCTTC.

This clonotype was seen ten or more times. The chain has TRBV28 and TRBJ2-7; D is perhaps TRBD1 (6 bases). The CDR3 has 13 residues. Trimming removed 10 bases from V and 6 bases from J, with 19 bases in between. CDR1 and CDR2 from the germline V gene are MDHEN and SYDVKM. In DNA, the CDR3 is TGTGCCATTTCCGGGACACCGTCGGCCGAGCAGTACTTC. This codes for CAISGTPSAEQYF.

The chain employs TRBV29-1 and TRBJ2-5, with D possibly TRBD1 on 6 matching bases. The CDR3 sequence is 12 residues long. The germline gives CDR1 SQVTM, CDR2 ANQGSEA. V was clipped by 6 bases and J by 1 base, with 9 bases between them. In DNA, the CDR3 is TGCAGCGTCGACAGGTTCCAAGAGACCCAGTACTTC. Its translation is CSVDRFQETQYF.

DNA of the CDR3: TGTGCCACCAGTGCGTCAGGGACCACCGGGGAGCTGTTTTTT. It yields the protein CATSASGTTGELFF. The rearrangement joins TRBV24-1 to TRBJ2-2; D possibly matches TRBD1 or TRBD2 (5 bases each). CDR1 is KGHDR, CDR2 SFDVKD, per germline. V was cut by 5 bases and J by 4 bases, with 10 bases left in between. The CDR3 extends over 14 amino acids.

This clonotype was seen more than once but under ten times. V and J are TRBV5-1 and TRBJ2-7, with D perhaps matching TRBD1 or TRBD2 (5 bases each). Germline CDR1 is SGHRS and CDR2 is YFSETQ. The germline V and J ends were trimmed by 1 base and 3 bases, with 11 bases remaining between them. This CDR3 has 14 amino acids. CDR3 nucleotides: TGCGCCAGCAGCTTGATAGGGGAGCGCTACGAGCAGTACTTC. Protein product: CASSLIGERYEQYF.

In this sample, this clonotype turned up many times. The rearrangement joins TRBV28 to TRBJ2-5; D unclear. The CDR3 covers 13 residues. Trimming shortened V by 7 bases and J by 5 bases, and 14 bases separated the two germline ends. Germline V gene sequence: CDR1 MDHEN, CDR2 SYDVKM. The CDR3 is CASNPGPGETQYF. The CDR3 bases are TGTGCCAGCAACCCTGGCCCTGGGGAGACCCAGTACTTC. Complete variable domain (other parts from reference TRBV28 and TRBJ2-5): DVKVTQSSRYLVKRTGEKVFLECVQDMDHENMFWYRQDPGLGLRLIYFSYDVKMKEKGDIPEGYSVSREKKERFSLILESASTNQTSMYLCASNPGPGETQYFGPGTRLLVL.

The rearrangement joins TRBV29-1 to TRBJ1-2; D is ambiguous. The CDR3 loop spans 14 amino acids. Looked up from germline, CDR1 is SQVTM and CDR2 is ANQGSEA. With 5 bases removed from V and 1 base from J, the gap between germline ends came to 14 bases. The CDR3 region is CSVLVRPVNYGYTF. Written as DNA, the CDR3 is TGCAGCGTTTTAGTCCGACCGGTTAACTATGGCTACACCTTC. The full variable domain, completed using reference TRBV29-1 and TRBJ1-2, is SAVISQKPSRDICQRGTSLTIQCQVDSQVTMMFWYRQQPGQSLTLIATANQGSEATYESGFVIDKFPISRPNLTFSTLTVSNMSPEDSSIYLCSVLVRPVNYGYTFGSGTRLTVV.

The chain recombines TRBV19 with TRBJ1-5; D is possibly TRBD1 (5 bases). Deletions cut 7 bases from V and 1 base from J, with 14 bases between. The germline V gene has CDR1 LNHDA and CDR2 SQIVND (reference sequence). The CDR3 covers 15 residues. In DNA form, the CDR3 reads TGTGCCAGTACCCGGGGGGTTAGGAGCAATCAGCCCCAGCATTTT. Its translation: CASTRGVRSNQPQHF.

The CDR3 nucleotides read TGCAGTGCTAGAGATGTCAGACAGGTCTACGAGCAGTACTTC. It specifies CSARDVRQVYEQYF. This rearrangement joins TRBV20-1 to TRBJ2-7; weak D call: TRBD1 (6 bases). The CDR3 contains 14 residues. The ends were cut back, 0 bases at V and 3 bases at J, with 12 bases in the middle. Germline V gives CDR1 DFQATT, CDR2 SNEGSKA (reference sequence).

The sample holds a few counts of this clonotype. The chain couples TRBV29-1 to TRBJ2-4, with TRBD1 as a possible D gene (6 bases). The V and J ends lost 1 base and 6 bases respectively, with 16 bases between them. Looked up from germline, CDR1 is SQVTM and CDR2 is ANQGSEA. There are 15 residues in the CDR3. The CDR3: CSVEGPLTGTNIQYF. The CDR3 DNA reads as TGCAGCGTTGAAGGTCCCCTCACAGGGACAAACATTCAGTACTTC.

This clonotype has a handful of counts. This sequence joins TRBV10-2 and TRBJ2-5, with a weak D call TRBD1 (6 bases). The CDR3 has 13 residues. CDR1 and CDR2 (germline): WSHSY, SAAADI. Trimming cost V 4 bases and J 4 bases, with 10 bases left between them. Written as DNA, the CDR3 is TGCGCCAGCAGTGTCAGGGGAGTAGAGACCCAGTACTTC. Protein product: CASSVRGVETQYF.

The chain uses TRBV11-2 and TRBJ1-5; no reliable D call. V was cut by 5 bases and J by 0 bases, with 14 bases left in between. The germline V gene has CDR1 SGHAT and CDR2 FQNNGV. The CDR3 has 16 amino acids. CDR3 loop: CASSRVARNSNQPQHF. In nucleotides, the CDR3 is TGTGCCAGCAGCCGGGTGGCTCGAAATAGCAATCAGCCCCAGCATTTT.

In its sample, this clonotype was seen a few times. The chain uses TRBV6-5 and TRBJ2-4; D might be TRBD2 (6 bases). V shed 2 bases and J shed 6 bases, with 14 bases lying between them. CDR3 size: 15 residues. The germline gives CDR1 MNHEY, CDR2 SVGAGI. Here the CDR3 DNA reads TGTGCCAGCAGTTACGGCTGGCAGGGAGGAAACATTCAGTACTTC. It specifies CASSYGWQGGNIQYF.

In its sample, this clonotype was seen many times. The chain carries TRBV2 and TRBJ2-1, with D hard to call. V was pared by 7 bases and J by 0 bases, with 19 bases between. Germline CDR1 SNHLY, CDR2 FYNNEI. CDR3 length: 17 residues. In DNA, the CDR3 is TGTGCCAGCATTCTCAGGCACTTTCGAAGCTCCTACAATGAGCAGTTCTTC. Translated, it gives CASILRHFRSSYNEQFF.

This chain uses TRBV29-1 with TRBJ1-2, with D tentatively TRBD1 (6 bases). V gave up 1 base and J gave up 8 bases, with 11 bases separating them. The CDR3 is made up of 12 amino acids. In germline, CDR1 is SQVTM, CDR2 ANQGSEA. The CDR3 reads CSVEGGRGGYTF. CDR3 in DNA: TGCAGCGTTGAAGGGGGGCGTGGGGGCTACACCTTC.

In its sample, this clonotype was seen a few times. CDR3 sequence: CSAPTGKNTEAFF. The CDR3 nucleotides are TGCAGTGCGCCGACAGGGAAAAACACTGAAGCTTTCTTT. This chain connects TRBV20-1 to TRBJ1-1, with 7 bases lining up with TRBD1. Germline CDR1 and CDR2: DFQATT and SNEGSKA (reference sequence). The CDR3 runs 13 residues. V lost 6 bases and J lost 2; bases outside the gene matches: 6.

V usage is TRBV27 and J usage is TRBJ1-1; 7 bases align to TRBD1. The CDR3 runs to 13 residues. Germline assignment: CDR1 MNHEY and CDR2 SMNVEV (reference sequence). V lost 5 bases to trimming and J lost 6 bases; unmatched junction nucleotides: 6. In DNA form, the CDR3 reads TGTGCCAGCAGTACGACAGGGTGGGCTGAAGCTTTCTTT. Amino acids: CASSTTGWAEAFF.

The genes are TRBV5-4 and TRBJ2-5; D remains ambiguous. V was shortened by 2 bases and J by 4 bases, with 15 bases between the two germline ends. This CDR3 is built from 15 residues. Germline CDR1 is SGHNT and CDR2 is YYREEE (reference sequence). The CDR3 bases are TGTGCCAGCAGCTTCGTCCGGGCCTCGGGAGAGACCCAGTACTTC. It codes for CASSFVRASGETQYF.

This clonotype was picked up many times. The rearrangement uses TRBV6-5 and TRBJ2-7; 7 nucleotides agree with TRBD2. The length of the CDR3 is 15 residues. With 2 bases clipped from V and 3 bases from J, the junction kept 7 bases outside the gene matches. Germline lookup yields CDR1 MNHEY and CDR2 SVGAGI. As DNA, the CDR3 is TGTGCCAGCAGTTACGCCGGGAGGACATACTACGAGCAGTACTTC. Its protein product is CASSYAGRTYYEQYF.

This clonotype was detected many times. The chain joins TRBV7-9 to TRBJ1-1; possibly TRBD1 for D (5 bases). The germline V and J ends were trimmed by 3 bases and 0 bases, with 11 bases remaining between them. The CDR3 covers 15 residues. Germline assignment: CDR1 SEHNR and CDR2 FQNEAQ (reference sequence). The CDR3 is CASSFPRGVNTEAFF. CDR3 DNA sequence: TGTGCCAGCAGCTTTCCACGGGGGGTGAACACTGAAGCTTTCTTT. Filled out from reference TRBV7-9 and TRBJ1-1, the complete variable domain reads DTGVSQNPRHKITKRGQNVTFRCDPISEHNRLYWYRQTLGQGPEFLTYFQNEAQLEKSRLLSDRFSAERPKGSFSTLEIQRTEQGDSAMYLCASSFPRGVNTEAFFGQGTRLTVV.

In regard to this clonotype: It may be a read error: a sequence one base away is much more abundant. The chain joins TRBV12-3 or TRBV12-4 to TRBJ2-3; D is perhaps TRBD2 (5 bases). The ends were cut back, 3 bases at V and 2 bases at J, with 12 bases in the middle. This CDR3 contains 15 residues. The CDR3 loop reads CASSFYISDTDTQYF. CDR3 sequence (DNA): TGTGCCAGCAGTTTCTATATTAGCGACACAGATACGCAGTATTTT.

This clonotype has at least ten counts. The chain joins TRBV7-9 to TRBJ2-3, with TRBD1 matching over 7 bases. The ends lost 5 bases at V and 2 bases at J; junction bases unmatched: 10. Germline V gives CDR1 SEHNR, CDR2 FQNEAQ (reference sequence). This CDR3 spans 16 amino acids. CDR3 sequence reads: CASSPEGGRDTDTQYF. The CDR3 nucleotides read TGTGCCAGCAGCCCAGAAGGGGGCAGGGACACAGATACGCAGTATTTT.

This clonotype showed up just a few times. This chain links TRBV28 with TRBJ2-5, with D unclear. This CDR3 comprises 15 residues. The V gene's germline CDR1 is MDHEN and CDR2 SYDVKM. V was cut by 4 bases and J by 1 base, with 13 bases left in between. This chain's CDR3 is CASSSDGSRQETQYF. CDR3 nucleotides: TGTGCCAGCAGTTCGGACGGCTCCCGCCAAGAGACCCAGTACTTC.

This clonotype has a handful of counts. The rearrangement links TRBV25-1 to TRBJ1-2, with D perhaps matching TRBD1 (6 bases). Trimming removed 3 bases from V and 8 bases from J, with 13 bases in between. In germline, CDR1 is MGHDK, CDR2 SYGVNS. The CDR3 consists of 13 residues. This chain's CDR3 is CASSDVQGRGYTF. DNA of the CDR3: TGTGCCAGCAGTGACGTACAGGGAAGGGGCTACACCTTC.

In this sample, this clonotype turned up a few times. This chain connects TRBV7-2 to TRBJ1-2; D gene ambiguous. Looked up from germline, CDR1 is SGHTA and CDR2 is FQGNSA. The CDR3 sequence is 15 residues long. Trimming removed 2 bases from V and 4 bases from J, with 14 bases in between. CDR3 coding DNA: TGTGCCAGCAGCTTAAACCTGGCCGGGGTCTATGGCTACACCTTC. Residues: CASSLNLAGVYGYTF.

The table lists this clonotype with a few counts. This CDR3 is CASSRGGGYTEAFF. DNA for the CDR3: TGTGCCAGCAGCCGCGGAGGGGGGTACACTGAAGCTTTCTTT. V gene TRBV9 combines with J gene TRBJ1-1; D might be TRBD1 (6 bases). Trimming pared 4 bases from V and 3 bases from J, leaving 13 bases between. The CDR3 runs to 14 residues. CDR1 and CDR2 from the germline V gene are SGDLS and YYNGEE. The full variable domain, rest sourced from reference TRBV9 and TRBJ1-1, is DSGVTQTPKHLITATGQRVTLRCSPRSGDLSVYWYQQSLDQGLQFLIQYYNGEERAKGNILERFSAQQFPDLHSELNLSSLELGDSALYFCASSRGGGYTEAFFGQGTRLTVV.

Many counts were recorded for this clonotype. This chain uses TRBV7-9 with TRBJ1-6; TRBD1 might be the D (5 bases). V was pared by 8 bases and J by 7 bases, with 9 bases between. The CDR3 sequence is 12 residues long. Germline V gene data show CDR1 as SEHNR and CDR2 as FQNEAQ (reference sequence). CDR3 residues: CASRGDNSPLHF. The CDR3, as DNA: TGTGCCAGCCGAGGGGACAATTCACCCCTCCACTTT. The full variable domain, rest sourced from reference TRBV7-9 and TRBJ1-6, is DTGVSQNPRHKITKRGQNVTFRCDPISEHNRLYWYRQTLGQGPEFLTYFQNEAQLEKSRLLSDRFSAERPKGSFSTLEIQRTEQGDSAMYLCASRGDNSPLHFGNGTRLTVT.

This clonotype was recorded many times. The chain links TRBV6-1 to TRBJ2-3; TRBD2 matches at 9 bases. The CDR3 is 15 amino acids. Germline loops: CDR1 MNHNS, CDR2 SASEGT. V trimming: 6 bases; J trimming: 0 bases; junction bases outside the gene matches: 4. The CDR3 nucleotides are TGTGCCAGCAGAATAGCGGGGGATAGCACAGATACGCAGTATTTT. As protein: CASRIAGDSTDTQYF.